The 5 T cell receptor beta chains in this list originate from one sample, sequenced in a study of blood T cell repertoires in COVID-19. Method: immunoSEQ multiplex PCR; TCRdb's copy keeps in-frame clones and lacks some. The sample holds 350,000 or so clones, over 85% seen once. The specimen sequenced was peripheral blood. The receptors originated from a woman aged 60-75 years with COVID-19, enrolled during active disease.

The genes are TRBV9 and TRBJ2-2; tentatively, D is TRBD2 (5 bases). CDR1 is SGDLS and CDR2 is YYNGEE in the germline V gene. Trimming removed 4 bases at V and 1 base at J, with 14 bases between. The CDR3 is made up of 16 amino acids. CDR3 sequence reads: CASSSRGWQNTGELFF. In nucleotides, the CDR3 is TGTGCCAGCAGCTCTAGAGGGTGGCAGAACACCGGGGAGCTGTTTTTT.

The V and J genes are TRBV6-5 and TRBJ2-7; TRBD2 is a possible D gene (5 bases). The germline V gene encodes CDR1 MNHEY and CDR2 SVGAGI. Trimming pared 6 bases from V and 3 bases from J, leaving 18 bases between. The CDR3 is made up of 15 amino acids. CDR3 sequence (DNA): TGTGCCAGCAGCCGGGGTCAAGGGTTTTACTACGAGCAGTACTTC. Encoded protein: CASSRGQGFYYEQYF.

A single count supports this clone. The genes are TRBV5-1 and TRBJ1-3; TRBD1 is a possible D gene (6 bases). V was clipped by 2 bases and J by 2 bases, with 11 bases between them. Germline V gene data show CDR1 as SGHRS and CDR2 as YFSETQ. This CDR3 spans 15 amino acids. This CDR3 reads CASSFNEGAGNTIYF. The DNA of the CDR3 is TGCGCCAGCAGCTTCAATGAGGGGGCTGGAAACACCATATATTTT.

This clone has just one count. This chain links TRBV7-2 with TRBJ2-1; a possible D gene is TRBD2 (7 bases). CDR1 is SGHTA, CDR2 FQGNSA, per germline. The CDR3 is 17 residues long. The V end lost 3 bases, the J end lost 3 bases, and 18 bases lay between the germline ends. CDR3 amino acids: CASSFTGGPANYNEQFF. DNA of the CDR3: TGTGCCAGCAGCTTCACGGGGGGCCCCGCAAACTACAATGAGCAGTTCTTC.

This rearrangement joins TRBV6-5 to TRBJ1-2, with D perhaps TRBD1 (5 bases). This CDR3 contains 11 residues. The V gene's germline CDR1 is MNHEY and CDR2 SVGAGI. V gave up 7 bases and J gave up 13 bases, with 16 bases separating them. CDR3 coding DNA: TGTGCCAGCATCACAGACAGTGCTTTCACCTTC. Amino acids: CASITDSAFTF.